This TCR beta chain was recovered during a study of blood T cell repertoires in COVID-19. About the study: Samples taken during acute and convalescent COVID-19 were collected in the United States, Italy and Spain.

Under the authors' procedure: Estimation of nucleated cell counts was performed using reference gene primer amplification. Profiling relied on immunoSEQ multiplex PCR, and the TCRdb table lists in-frame clones only, not all of them. V, J and clone size reflect that table, while D and trimming were determined from the DNA. Of 65,000 to 90,000 clones listed, 86% are singletons. Germline CDR1 reads KGHSH; CDR2 reads LQKENI. The CDR3 extends over 16 amino acids. V trimming: 5 bases; J trimming: 0 bases; junction bases outside the gene matches: 5. The chain links TRBV18 to TRBJ1-4, with TRBD1 identical over 8 bases. The specimen was peripheral blood. The receptor was derived from a man between 45 and 60 years old with active COVID-19. In DNA form, the CDR3 reads TGTGCCAGCTCAGCTCAGGGGGCCGCAACTAATGAAAAACTGTTTTTT. It is translated as CASSAQGAATNEKLFF.